These 14 T cell receptor beta chains came from one sample sequenced in a study of cytomegalovirus exposure and HLA in healthy donors (TCRdb year 2017). The library was built by means of the immunoSEQ multiplex PCR assay. The multiplex PCR relied on a mix of 60 forward primers for TCR Vbeta segments and 13 reverse primers for TCR Jbeta segments. TCRdb stores this immuneACCESS table with in-frame sequences only. Part of the clones is absent; in the studies checked, under half of the shortfall reflects unresolved V genes, and no reason is known for the rest. A total of approximately 150,000 clones appear in this sample, about 83% of them only once. The top ten clones comprise approximately 0.85% of the sample. The material sequenced was PBMCs. The receptors come from a woman aged 25-40 years in good health and CMV-seronegative.

The chain carries TRBV28 and TRBJ1-2; D possibly corresponds to TRBD1 (6 bases). CDR3 size: 13 residues. Germline lookup yields CDR1 MDHEN and CDR2 SYDVKM. Trimming left V 6 bases short and J 5 bases short, with 13 bases between. The DNA for the CDR3 is TGTGCCAGCAGCCCGACAGGACGTTATGGCTACACCTTC. Its translation: CASSPTGRYGYTF.

This chain connects TRBV7-9 to TRBJ2-2, with 7 bases matching TRBD2. Per germline, CDR1 SEHNR and CDR2 FQNEAQ (reference sequence). The V and J ends lost 5 bases and 6 bases, in that order; junction bases with no gene match: 9. This CDR3 region has 15 residues. CDR3: CASSQSGGGAGELFF. CDR3 nucleotide sequence: TGTGCCAGCAGCCAGTCCGGCGGGGGAGCCGGGGAGCTGTTTTTT.

Points on this clone: A read error may produce the germline difference seen at one junction end. V and J are TRBV19 and TRBJ1-1; unclear D gene. The CDR3 is 14 residues long. CDR1 and CDR2 (germline): LNHDA, SQIVND (reference sequence). Here the CDR3 DNA reads TGTGCCAGTAGTATAGATCAACTGAATACTGAAGCTTTCTTT. Protein: CASSIDQLNTEAFF.

The chain employs TRBV7-2 and TRBJ1-2; D unresolved. V was trimmed by 4 bases and J by 6 bases, leaving 12 bases between them. CDR1 and CDR2 from the germline V gene are SGHTA and FQGNSA. The CDR3 has 13 residues. This chain's CDR3 is CASSWTEADGYTF. The CDR3 nucleotides are TGTGCCAGCAGCTGGACGGAGGCGGATGGCTACACCTTC.

The chain has TRBV6-6 and TRBJ1-5; perhaps TRBD1 as D (5 bases). Trimming removed 5 bases at V and 7 bases at J, with 12 bases between. The CDR3 runs 13 residues. Per germline, CDR1 MNHNY and CDR2 SVGAGI (reference sequence). The CDR3 DNA is TGTGCCAGCAGTAAGGCAGGGAACCAGCCCCAGCATTTT. Translating it yields CASSKAGNQPQHF.

The rearrangement links TRBV5-5 to TRBJ1-5, with D possibly matching TRBD1 (5 bases). From germline, CDR1 is SGHKS and CDR2 YYEKEE (reference sequence). The CDR3 is 15 residues long. Trimming shortened V by 0 bases and J by 4 bases, and 11 bases separated the two germline ends. CDR3 amino acids: CASSLAGGENQPQHF. The DNA for the CDR3 is TGTGCCAGCAGCTTGGCAGGAGGGGAAAATCAGCCCCAGCATTTT.

The chain joins TRBV27 to TRBJ1-2; D remains unclear. This CDR3 has 11 amino acids. Trimming removed 10 bases from V and 8 bases from J, with 14 bases in between. Germline V gene sequence: CDR1 MNHEY, CDR2 SMNVEV (reference sequence). The CDR3 DNA reads TGTGCCACCGTCGGACGGGAAGGCTACACCTTC. It translates to CATVGREGYTF.

V usage is TRBV7-2 and J usage is TRBJ2-7, with D possibly matching TRBD1 (5 bases). Trimming stripped 3 bases from V and 2 bases from J, with 11 bases between. In germline, CDR1 is SGHTA, CDR2 FQGNSA. This CDR3 is 14 amino acids long. CDR3 region: CASSFPKGTYEQYF. CDR3 nucleotide sequence: TGTGCCAGCAGCTTTCCTAAGGGGACCTACGAGCAGTACTTC.

This sequence joins TRBV5-1 and TRBJ1-1, with D hard to call. This CDR3 is 15 amino acids long. Germline V lookup: CDR1 SGHRS, CDR2 YFSETQ. Trimming removed 3 bases at V and 0 bases at J, with 12 bases between. This chain's CDR3 is CASSSEGRMNTEAFF. The CDR3 DNA reads TGCGCCAGCAGCTCCGAGGGAAGAATGAACACTGAAGCTTTCTTT.

Remarks on this clone: Distinct nucleotide sequences in the sample also encode this CDR3. The gene calls are TRBV6-5 and TRBJ2-7; TRBD1 matches 7 bases. The CDR3 consists of 13 residues. The V and J ends lost 8 bases and 3 bases, in that order; junction bases with no gene match: 7. Germline-derived CDR1 and CDR2 are MNHEY and SVGAGI. The CDR3 loop reads CASSPPGGYEQYF. DNA for the CDR3: TGTGCCAGCTCCCCGCCAGGGGGCTACGAGCAGTACTTC.

The chain recombines TRBV28 with TRBJ2-1; 7 bases agree with TRBD1. Germline CDR1 and CDR2: MDHEN and SYDVKM. The CDR3 is made up of 13 amino acids. The ends lost 6 bases at V and 6 bases at J; junction bases unmatched: 5. CDR3 amino acids: CASSPDRANEQFF. In DNA form, the CDR3 reads TGTGCCAGCAGCCCCGACAGGGCCAATGAGCAGTTCTTC.

The gene calls are TRBV5-5 and TRBJ1-1; D may be TRBD1 (6 bases). Germline CDR1 is SGHKS and CDR2 is YYEKEE (reference sequence). Trimming stripped 4 bases from V and 3 bases from J, with 13 bases between. The CDR3 is 14 amino acids. The CDR3 DNA reads as TGTGCCAGCAGCCCCGGGCCAGGGGACACTGAAGCTTTCTTT. Amino acid sequence: CASSPGPGDTEAFF.

Written as DNA, the CDR3 is TGCGCCAGCAGCCGGGGGGGCTATGGCTACACCTTC. Its protein is CASSRGGYGYTF. The rearrangement joins TRBV4-3 to TRBJ1-2; perhaps TRBD1 as D (5 bases). The CDR3 sequence is 12 residues long. Looked up from germline, CDR1 is LGHNA and CDR2 is YSLEER. V was cut by 4 bases and J by 4 bases, with 7 bases left in between.

The chain joins TRBV7-9 to TRBJ2-7, with TRBD1 matching over 7 bases. The CDR3 sequence is 15 residues long. In germline, CDR1 is SEHNR, CDR2 FQNEAQ (reference sequence). V gave up 4 bases and J gave up 3 bases; unmatched junction bases: 9. In DNA form, the CDR3 reads TGTGCCAGCAGCTCCGGACAGGTTAACTTCTACGAGCAGTACTTC. Amino acid sequence: CASSSGQVNFYEQYF. Looking up the rest from reference TRBV7-9 and TRBJ2-7 gives the full variable domain: DTGVSQNPRHKITKRGQNVTFRCDPISEHNRLYWYRQTLGQGPEFLTYFQNEAQLEKSRLLSDRFSAERPKGSFSTLEIQRTEQGDSAMYLCASSSGQVNFYEQYFGPGTRLTVT.